Below, one T cell receptor beta chain is given with its context. Its antigen target is currently unknown. No base quality information exists; no much larger clone differs at one position. This entry belongs to a study of blood T cell repertoires in COVID-19 (TCRdb year 2020). About the investigation overall: Collaborator samples came from the United States, Italy and Spain and covered acute and convalescent phases of COVID-19. The samples were drawn from two sources: the first 160 participants of the ongoing ImmuneRACE study, and fewer than 1,500 subjects contributed by 6 global collaborators. The repertoires were made available in a free public database intended to serve as a resource for research on the immune response to SARS-CoV-2. Nearly every sample came with metadata listing a de-identified subject ID, COVID-19 status, age in years and sex. The prospective study material was composed of cDNA or gDNA derived from T cells, B-cell-depleted T cells, or PBMCs. HLA class I and class II types, where available, came from metadata supplied by the sample provider rather than from assay-based typing. The dataset comprised deeply sampled blood TCRbeta repertoires from subjects exposed to, actively infected with, or recovered from COVID-19. The paper as a whole reports these results and caveats: How much clinical and demographic metadata was included differed by source and by participant, and the metadata was provided uncurated.

V is trimmed back by 5 bases and J by 4 bases, and the junction contains 6 bases that no gene match accounts for. The CDR1 and CDR2 encoded by the germline V gene (reference sequence) are LNHDA and SQIVND. The CDR3 covers 15 residues, taking in both the cysteine and the phenylalanine. The CDR3 DNA has 45 bases and is translated from base 1. The immunoSEQ Assay, a bias-controlled multiplex PCR, was used to amplify TCRbeta CDR3 regions from genomic DNA. The original pipeline was this. The number of nucleated cells in each sample was estimated by amplification of reference gene primers within the assay. To quantify the absolute abundance of each unique TCRbeta CDR3 rearrangement, sequence reads were collapsed and filtered. For each sample, productive Simpson clonality was calculated by taking the square root of Simpson's diversity index across productive rearrangements. TCRdb's version of the immuneACCESS table is confined to in-frame rearrangements and falls short of the full clone set. An unresolved V gene accounts for under half of the shortfall where checked; the remainder is of unknown origin. The D gene and trimming were derived from the DNA, and the V and J assignments and clone size from that table. Recorded for this sample are 200,000 to 250,000 clones; about nine tenths of them occurred a single time. Of the sample, 5.5% to 7% falls within the top ten clones.

Whole blood was collected in K2EDTA tubes by collaborating institutions according to the institutions' own protocols. For TCRbeta analysis, collaborators shipped samples in one of three forms: frozen whole blood, isolated PBMCs, or DNA extracted from either of those sample types. The sequence derives from an elderly man with acute or convalescent COVID-19. The chain is assembled from TRBV19 and TRBJ2-3, with 10 bases matching TRBD1. The specimen was peripheral blood. The CDR3 sequence is CASSPGTGESDTQYF. The bases read TGTGCCAGTAGTCCTGGGACAGGGGAATCAGATACGCAGTATTTT.